This TCR beta chain was recovered during a study of T cell repertoires in cytomegalovirus infection. The wider study: The public TCR beta signatures pointed to both CMV infection and matching HLA type.

The CDR3 runs to 12 residues. The V end was cut by 0 bases, the J end by 5 bases, with 7 bases between. Germline CDR1 DFQATT, CDR2 SNEGSKA (reference sequence). On this clonotype itself: Its antigen is as yet unknown.

Study-level points and caveats: Ex vivo responses were dominated by HLA-C-restricted CMV-specific TCR beta clonotypes.

TCRdb processed the reads anew with MiXCR; each CDR3 protein has one entry. The data hold fewer than 700,000 distinct CDR3 sequences, with about 24% observed a single time. This chain joins TRBV20-1 and TRBJ2-5, with D hard to call. Specimen: CD8+ T cells from PBMCs. The TCR comes from a human donor in good health (CMV status not recorded). Some clones in this sample may be carry-over from other donors' samples. The CDR3 coding sequence is TGCAGTGCTAGAGATCTGGAGGAGACCCAGTACTTC. This sequence encodes CSARDLEETQYF.